The 9 T cell receptor beta chains listed next were all sequenced from one sample in a study of spatial heterogeneity in lung cancer. TCRdb independently ran MiXCR on the 5' RACE reads; one entry per CDR3 protein. Among 20,000 to 25,000 distinct CDR3 sequences listed, more than 4.5% were seen once. Findings and caveats of the study: One measure, the expanded intratumoral alpha and beta TCR count, tracked tumor mutation counts.

Time point defined: sample taken at primary tumor resection. For these TCRs, the target antigens are not known. The sequences come from lung tumor tissue, collected at surgery. These receptors all come from a male donor with early-stage non-small cell lung cancer.

This clonotype was found many times. The chain links TRBV10-3 to TRBJ2-7, with D possibly TRBD2 on 6 matching bases. Germline CDR1 is ENHRY and CDR2 is SYGVKD. V was clipped by 6 bases and J by 5 bases, with 17 bases between them. The CDR3 spans 14 residues. CDR3 sequence reads: CAIRAGPSTNEQYF. The CDR3 nucleotides are TGTGCCATCAGGGCGGGACCGAGCACCAACGAGCAGTACTTC.

This clonotype was counted at least ten times. The rearrangement uses TRBV9 and TRBJ2-5, with TRBD2 matching over 13 bases. The V gene's germline CDR1 is SGDLS and CDR2 YYNGEE. The CDR3 totals 17 residues. The junction had 9 bases not matched to a gene; V was cut back by 3 bases and J by 4 bases. For the CDR3, the DNA is TGTGCCAGCAGCGATCTCTTGACTAGCGGGGGGCTAGAGACCCAGTACTTC. This sequence encodes CASSDLLTSGGLETQYF.

Many counts were recorded for this clonotype. A junction boundary mismatches the germline segment, possibly from a read error. The V gene is TRBV7-7, the J gene TRBJ2-3; 8 nucleotides align to TRBD2. The CDR3 is 15 residues long. Germline lookup yields CDR1 SSHAT and CDR2 FNYEAQ (reference sequence). The CDR3 DNA reads TGTGCTAGCAGCAAGGGACTAGTGTTCACAGATACGCAGTATTTT. It codes for CASSKGLVFTDTQYF.

In this sample, this clonotype turned up a few times. The chain recombines TRBV5-1 with TRBJ1-2, with D possibly being TRBD1 (5 bases). The V end lost 4 bases, the J end lost 1 base, and 17 bases lay between the germline ends. The CDR3 extends over 16 amino acids. CDR1 SGHRS and CDR2 YFSETQ come from the germline V gene. CDR3 in amino acids: CASSPAVGEFNYGYTF. As DNA, the CDR3 is TGCGCCAGCAGCCCCGCCGTGGGGGAATTTAACTATGGCTACACCTTC.

This clonotype was recorded many times. The V gene is TRBV2, the J gene TRBJ1-3; possible D gene TRBD1, 6 bases. CDR3 size: 15 residues. Looked up from germline, CDR1 is SNHLY and CDR2 is FYNNEI. Trimming cost V 0 bases and J 4 bases, with 10 bases left between them. The CDR3 DNA follows: TGTGCCAGCAGTGAAGCCACAGGGTTCGGAAACACCATATATTTT. It encodes CASSEATGFGNTIYF.

This clonotype was seen repeatedly, ten times or more. The chain recombines TRBV6-5 with TRBJ2-2, with D hard to call. The CDR3 sequence is 14 residues long. CDR1 is MNHEY and CDR2 is SVGAGI in the germline V gene. V lost 3 bases, J lost 4 bases, and 9 bases lay in between. The CDR3 loop reads CASSYGETTGELFF. In DNA form, the CDR3 reads TGTGCCAGCAGTTATGGTGAAACCACCGGGGAGCTGTTTTTT.

This clonotype was observed at least ten times. V is TRBV10-3 and J is TRBJ2-7; no definite D call. Trimming cost V 3 bases and J 4 bases, with 7 bases left between them. The CDR3 is 12 amino acids. Germline V gives CDR1 ENHRY, CDR2 SYGVKD. The CDR3 loop reads CAISERPYEQYF. CDR3 in DNA: TGTGCCATCAGTGAAAGACCGTACGAGCAGTACTTC.

This clonotype has only a few counts. The V and J genes are TRBV30 and TRBJ1-5; TRBD1 aligns across 7 bases. The J segment lost 7 bases and the V segment lost 2 bases, leaving 5 bases of the junction unmatched. Looked up from germline, CDR1 is GTSNPN and CDR2 is SVGIG (reference sequence). The CDR3 length is 13 residues. CDR3 nucleotides: TGTGCCTGGAGTCCCAGGGGGAAACAGCCCCAGCATTTT. Its protein is CAWSPRGKQPQHF.

A few counts support this clonotype. The chain has TRBV6-1 and TRBJ2-7; 8 bases map to TRBD1. V was pared by 2 bases and J by 3 bases, with 6 bases of the junction left unmatched. The CDR3 runs 15 residues. Germline V gene sequence: CDR1 MNHNS, CDR2 SASEGT. CDR3 sequence (DNA): TGTGCCAGCAGTGAAATGACAGGGGTTTTCTACGAGCAGTACTTC. This encodes CASSEMTGVFYEQYF.